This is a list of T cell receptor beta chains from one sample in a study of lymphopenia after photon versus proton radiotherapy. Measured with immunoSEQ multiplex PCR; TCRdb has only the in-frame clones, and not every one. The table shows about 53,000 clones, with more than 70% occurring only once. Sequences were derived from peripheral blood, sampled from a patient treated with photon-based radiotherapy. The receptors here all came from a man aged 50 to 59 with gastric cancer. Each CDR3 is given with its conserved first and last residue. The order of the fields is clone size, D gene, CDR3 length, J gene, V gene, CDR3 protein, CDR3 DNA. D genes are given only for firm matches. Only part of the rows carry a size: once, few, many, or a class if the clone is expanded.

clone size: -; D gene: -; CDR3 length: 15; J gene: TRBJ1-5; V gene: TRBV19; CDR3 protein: CASSMPDSYNQPQHF; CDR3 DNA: TGTGCCAGTAGTATGCCCGACAGTTACAATCAGCCCCAGCATTTT
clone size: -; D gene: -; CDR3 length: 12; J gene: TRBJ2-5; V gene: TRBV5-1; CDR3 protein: CASSPRGETQYF; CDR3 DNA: TGCGCCAGCAGCCCCCGTGGGGAGACCCAGTACTTC
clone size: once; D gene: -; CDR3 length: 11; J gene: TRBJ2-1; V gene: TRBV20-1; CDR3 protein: CSAIQRERLFF; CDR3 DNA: TGCAGTGCTATACAACGGGAGAGGCTGTTCTTC
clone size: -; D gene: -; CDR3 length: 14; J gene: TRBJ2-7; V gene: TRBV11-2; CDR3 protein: CASSPRLKPYEQYF; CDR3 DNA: TGTGCCAGCAGCCCCAGACTAAAACCCTACGAGCAGTACTTC
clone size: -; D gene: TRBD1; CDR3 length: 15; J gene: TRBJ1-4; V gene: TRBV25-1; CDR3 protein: CASSPGTGKNEKLFF; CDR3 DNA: TGTGCCAGCAGTCCCGGGACAGGGAAGAATGAAAAACTGTTTTTT
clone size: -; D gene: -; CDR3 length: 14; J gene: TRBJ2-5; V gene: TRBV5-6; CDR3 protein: CASSPTGPQETQYF; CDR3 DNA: TGTGCCAGCAGCCCTACAGGGCCCCAAGAGACCCAGTACTTC
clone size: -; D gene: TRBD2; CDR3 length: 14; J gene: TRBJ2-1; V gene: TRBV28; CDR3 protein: CASKTSGTYNEQFF; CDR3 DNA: TGTGCCAGTAAGACTAGCGGGACTTACAATGAGCAGTTCTTC
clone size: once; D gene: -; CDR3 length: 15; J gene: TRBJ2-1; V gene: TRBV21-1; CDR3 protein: CASRPSGRRYNEQFF; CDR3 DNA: TGTGCCAGCAGGCCTAGCGGGAGACGGTACAATGAGCAGTTCTTC
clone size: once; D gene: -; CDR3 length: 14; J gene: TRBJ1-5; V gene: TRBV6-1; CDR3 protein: CASSELNTNQPQHF; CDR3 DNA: TGTGCCAGCAGTGAACTCAACACTAATCAGCCCCAGCATTTT
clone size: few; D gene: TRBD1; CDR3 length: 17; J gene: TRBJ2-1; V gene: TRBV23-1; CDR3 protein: CASSQSGGQGELDEQFF; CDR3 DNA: TGCGCCAGCAGTCAATCAGGGGGACAGGGAGAATTGGATGAGCAGTTCTTC
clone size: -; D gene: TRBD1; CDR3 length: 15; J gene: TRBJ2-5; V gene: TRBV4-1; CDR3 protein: CASSPTGATQETQYF; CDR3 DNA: TGCGCCAGCAGCCCGACAGGGGCCACACAAGAGACCCAGTACTTC
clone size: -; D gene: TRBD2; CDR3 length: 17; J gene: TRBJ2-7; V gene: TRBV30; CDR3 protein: CAWSVVLAGESSYEQYF; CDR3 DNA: TGTGCCTGGAGTGTTGTTCTAGCGGGCGAAAGCTCCTACGAGCAGTACTTC
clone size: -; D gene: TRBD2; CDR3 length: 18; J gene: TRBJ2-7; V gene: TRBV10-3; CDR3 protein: CAIRERLAGVAGSYEQYF; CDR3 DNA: TGTGCCATCAGGGAGCGACTAGCGGGAGTTGCGGGCTCCTACGAGCAGTACTTC
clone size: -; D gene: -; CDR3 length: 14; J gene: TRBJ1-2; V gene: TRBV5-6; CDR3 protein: CASSYGTKNYGYTF; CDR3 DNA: TGTGCCAGCAGCTACGGGACAAAGAACTATGGCTACACCTTC
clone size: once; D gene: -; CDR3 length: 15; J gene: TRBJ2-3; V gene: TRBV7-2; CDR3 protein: CASSLDGLSTDTQYF; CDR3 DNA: TGTGCCAGCAGCTTAGATGGACTTTCCACAGATACGCAGTATTTT
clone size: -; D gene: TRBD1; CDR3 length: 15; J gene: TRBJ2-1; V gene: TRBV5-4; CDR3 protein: CASSLVGTGNNEQFF; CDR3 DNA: TGTGCCAGCAGCTTGGTTGGGACAGGGAATAATGAGCAGTTCTTC
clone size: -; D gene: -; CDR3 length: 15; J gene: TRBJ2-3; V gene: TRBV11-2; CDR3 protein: CASRSRTRPTDTQYF; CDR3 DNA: TGTGCCAGCAGATCAAGGACAAGACCAACAGATACGCAGTATTTT
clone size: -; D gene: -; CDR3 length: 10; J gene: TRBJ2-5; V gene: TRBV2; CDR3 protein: CASSEGTQYF; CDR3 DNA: TGTGCCAGCAGTGAGGGGACCCAGTACTTC
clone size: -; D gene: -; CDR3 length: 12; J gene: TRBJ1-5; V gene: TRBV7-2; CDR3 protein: CASSFPRQPQHF; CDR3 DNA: TGTGCCAGCAGCTTTCCTAGACAGCCCCAGCATTTT
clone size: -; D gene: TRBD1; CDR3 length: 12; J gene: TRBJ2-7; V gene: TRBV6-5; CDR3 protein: CASHRGSHEQYF; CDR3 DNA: TGTGCCAGCCACAGGGGCTCCCACGAGCAGTACTTC
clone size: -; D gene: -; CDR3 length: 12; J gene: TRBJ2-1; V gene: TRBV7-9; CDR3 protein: CASSGGGHEQFF; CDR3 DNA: TGTGCCAGCAGCGGGGGAGGCCATGAGCAGTTCTTC
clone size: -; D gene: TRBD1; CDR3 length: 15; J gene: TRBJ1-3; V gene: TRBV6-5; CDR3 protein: CASSPIGQGGNTIYF; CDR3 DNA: TGTGCCAGCAGCCCCATCGGACAGGGAGGAAACACCATATATTTT
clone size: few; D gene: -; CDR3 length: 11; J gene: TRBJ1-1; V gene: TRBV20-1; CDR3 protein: CSASARENAFF; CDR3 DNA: TGCAGTGCTAGTGCCAGGGAGAACGCTTTCTTT
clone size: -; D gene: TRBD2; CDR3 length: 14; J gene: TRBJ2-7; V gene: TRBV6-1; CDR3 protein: CASILAGTSYEQYF; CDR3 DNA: TGTGCCAGCATCCTAGCGGGAACCTCCTACGAGCAGTACTTC
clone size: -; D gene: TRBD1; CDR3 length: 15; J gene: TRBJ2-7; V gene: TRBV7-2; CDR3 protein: CASSLTGQGWSEQYF; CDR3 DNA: TGTGCCAGCAGCTTAACGGGACAGGGTTGGTCCGAGCAGTACTTC
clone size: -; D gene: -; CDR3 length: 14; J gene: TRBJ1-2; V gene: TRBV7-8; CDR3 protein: CASSLGGRNYGYTF; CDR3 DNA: TGTGCCAGCAGCTTAGGGGGACGGAACTATGGCTACACCTTC
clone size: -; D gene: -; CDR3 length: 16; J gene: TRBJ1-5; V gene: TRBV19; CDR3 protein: CASSIGRAGGNQPQHF; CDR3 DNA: TGTGCCAGTAGTATAGGACGGGCTGGGGGCAATCAGCCCCAGCATTTT
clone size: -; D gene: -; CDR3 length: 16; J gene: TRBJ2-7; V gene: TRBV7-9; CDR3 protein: CASSLANVWGPYEQYF; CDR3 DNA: TGTGCCAGCAGCTTAGCGAATGTTTGGGGGCCGTACGAGCAGTACTTC
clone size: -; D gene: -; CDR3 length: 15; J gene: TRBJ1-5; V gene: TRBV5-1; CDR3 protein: CASSLAGYSNQPQHF; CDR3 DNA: TGCGCCAGCAGCTTGGCCGGGTATAGCAATCAGCCCCAGCATTTT
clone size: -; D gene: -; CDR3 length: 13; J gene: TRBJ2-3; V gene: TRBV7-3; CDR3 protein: CASSQNPWDTQYF; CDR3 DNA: TGTGCCAGCAGCCAAAATCCCTGGGATACGCAGTATTTT
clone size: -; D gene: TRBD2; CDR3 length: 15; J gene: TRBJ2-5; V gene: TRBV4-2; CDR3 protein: CASSHPERGGETQYF; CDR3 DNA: TGTGCCAGCAGCCACCCGGAGCGGGGTGGGGAGACCCAGTACTTC
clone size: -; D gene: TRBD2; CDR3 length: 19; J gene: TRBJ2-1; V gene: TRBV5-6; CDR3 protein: CASSSLSHPLAGIGIEQFF; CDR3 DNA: TGTGCCAGCAGCTCATTGTCTCACCCACTAGCGGGAATTGGTATTGAGCAGTTCTTC
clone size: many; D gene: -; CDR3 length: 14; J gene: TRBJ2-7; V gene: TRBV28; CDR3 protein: CASTLAGDSYEQYF; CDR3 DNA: TGTGCCAGCACCCTTGCTGGGGACTCCTACGAGCAGTACTTC
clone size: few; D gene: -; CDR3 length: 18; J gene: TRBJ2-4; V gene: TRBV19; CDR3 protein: CASSSHWRGAVVKNIQYF; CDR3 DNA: TGTGCCAGTAGTTCACATTGGCGAGGGGCGGTAGTTAAAAACATTCAGTACTTC
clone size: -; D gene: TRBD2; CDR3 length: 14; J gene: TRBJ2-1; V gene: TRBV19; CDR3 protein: CASSKAAGVGEQFF; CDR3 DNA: TGTGCCAGTAGTAAAGCGGCGGGAGTTGGTGAGCAGTTCTTC
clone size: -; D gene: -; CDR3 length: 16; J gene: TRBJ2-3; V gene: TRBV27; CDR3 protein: CASSMVRNNFRDTQYF; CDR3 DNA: TGTGCCAGCAGTATGGTGAGGAATAACTTTAGGGATACGCAGTATTTT
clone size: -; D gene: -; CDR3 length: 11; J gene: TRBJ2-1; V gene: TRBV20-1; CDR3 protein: CSAGAPNEQFF; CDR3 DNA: TGCAGTGCTGGGGCGCCCAATGAGCAGTTCTTC
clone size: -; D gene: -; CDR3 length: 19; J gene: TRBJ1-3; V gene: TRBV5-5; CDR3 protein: CASSLRPAESARSGNTIYF; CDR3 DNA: TGTGCCAGCAGCCTGAGACCCGCGGAAAGTGCCCGCTCTGGAAACACCATATATTTT
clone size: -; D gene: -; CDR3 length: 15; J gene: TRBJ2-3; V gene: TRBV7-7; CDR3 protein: CASSSTGQDTDTQYF; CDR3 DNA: TGTGCCAGCAGCTCAACCGGACAAGACACAGATACGCAGTATTTT
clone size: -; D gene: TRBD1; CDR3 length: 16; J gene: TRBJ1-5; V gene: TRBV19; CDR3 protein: CASSPQGAYSNQPQHF; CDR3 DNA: TGTGCCAGTAGTCCCCAGGGGGCTTATAGCAATCAGCCCCAGCATTTT
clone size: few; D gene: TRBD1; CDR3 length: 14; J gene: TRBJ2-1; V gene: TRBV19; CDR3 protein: CASKGQGANNEQFF; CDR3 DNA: TGTGCCAGTAAAGGTCAGGGGGCGAACAATGAGCAGTTCTTC
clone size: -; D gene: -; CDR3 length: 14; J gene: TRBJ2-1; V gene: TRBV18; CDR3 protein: CASSPGLSYNEQFF; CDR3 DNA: TGTGCCAGCTCACCGGGACTGTCCTACAATGAGCAGTTCTTC
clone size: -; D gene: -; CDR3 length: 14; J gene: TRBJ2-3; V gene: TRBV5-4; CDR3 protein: CASSSSGSTDTQYF; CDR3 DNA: TGTGCCAGCAGCTCCTCGGGCAGCACAGATACGCAGTATTTT
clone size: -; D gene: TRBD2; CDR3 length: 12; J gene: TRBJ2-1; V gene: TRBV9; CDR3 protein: CASRGRENEQFF; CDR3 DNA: TGTGCCAGCAGGGGGAGGGAGAATGAGCAGTTCTTC
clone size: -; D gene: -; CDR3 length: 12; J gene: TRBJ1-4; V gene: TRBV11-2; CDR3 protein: CASKGRSAKLFF; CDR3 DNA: TGTGCCAGCAAAGGACGTTCGGCAAAACTGTTTTTT
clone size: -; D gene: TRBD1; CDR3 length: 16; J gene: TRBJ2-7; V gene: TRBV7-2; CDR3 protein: CASSSRTGGFSYEQYF; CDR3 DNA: TGTGCCAGCAGCTCCCGGACAGGGGGATTCTCCTACGAGCAGTACTTC
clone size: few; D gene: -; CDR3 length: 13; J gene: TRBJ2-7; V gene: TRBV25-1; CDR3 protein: CASSEGSSYEQYF; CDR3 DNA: TGTGCCAGCAGTGAAGGCTCCTCCTACGAGCAGTACTTC
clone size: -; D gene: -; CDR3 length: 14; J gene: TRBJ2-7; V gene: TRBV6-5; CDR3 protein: CASSHRDGSYEQYF; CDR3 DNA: TGTGCCAGCAGTCACAGGGACGGATCCTACGAGCAGTACTTC
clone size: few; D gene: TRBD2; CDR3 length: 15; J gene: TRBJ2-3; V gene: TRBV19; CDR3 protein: CASNPLAGGTDTQYF; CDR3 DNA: TGTGCCAGTAACCCCCTAGCGGGAGGCACAGATACGCAGTATTTT
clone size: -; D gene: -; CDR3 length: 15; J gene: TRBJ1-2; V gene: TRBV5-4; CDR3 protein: CATFRSGSSNYGYTF; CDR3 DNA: TGTGCCACCTTTCGGTCCGGGAGTTCTAACTATGGCTACACCTTC